This T cell receptor beta chain comes out of a study of T cell changes during pregnancy in multiple sclerosis. The ends lost 0 bases at V and 5 bases at J; junction bases unmatched: 4. This CDR3 region has 15 residues. From germline, CDR1 is SGHTA and CDR2 FQGTGA. The data were produced by immunoSEQ multiplex PCR, yet TCRdb's version contains in-frame clones alone and is incomplete. The sample lists some 93,000 clones; 91% were seen once. V is TRBV7-3 and J is TRBJ2-1; 7 bases are shared with TRBD2. This clonotype originated in a female donor in good health, enrolled as a control in a pregnancy study. The sample in question was peripheral blood, obtained after pregnancy. The CDR3 nucleotides read TGTGCCAGCAGCTTAACGAGCGGGGCGAACAATGAGCAGTTCTTC. It translates to CASSLTSGANNEQFF.